A single sample gave rise to the 25 T cell receptor beta chains below, sequenced in a study of T cell responses to AZD1222 COVID-19 vaccine. Clones were sequenced by immunoSEQ multiplex PCR, and TCRdb holds only the in-frame ones, with some missing. The table records approximately 110,000 clones, 90% to 95% of them present only once. Sequences were derived from peripheral blood, sampled on day 0 of AZD1222 vaccination. The receptors shown here come from an adult in good health.

The J gene is TRBJ2-7, the V gene TRBV12-5; no reliable D call. Germline V CDR1 and CDR2: LGHNT, FRNRAP. Trimming took off 1 base at V and 5 bases at J, with 18 bases between the two ends. The CDR3 length is 16 residues. Here the CDR3 DNA reads TGTGCTAGTGGTTTGGGCGCTCGCCTTGGTCGCGACGAGCAGTACTTC. The encoded protein is CASGLGARLGRDEQYF.

The rearrangement uses TRBV25-1 and TRBJ1-6; D is uncertain. CDR1 and CDR2 from the germline V gene are MGHDK and SYGVNS. CDR3 length equals 13 residues. V gave up 4 bases and J gave up 10 bases, with 11 bases separating them. CDR3 residues: CASSAQGRSPLHF. In DNA form, the CDR3 reads TGTGCCAGCAGTGCCCAAGGTAGATCACCCCTCCACTTT.

The chain is built from TRBV30 and TRBJ1-5; 10 bases line up with TRBD1. V was clipped by 1 base and J by 6 bases; unmatched bases: 0. This CDR3 has 13 residues. CDR1 is GTSNPN and CDR2 is SVGIG in the germline V gene (reference sequence). The CDR3 protein is CAWSGDRGQPQHF. CDR3 nucleotide sequence: TGTGCCTGGAGTGGGGACAGGGGTCAGCCCCAGCATTTT.

Concerning this clone itself: Other DNA sequences in this sample translate to the same CDR3. CDR3 coding DNA: TGTGCCAGCTCACCGGGCAGCCAAGAGACCCAGTACTTC. This sequence encodes CASSPGSQETQYF. The V call is TRBV18, the J call TRBJ2-5; no clear D gene. CDR1 KGHSH and CDR2 LQKENI come from the germline V gene. Trimming took 3 bases from V and 1 from J, leaving 6 bases between them. The CDR3 is made up of 13 amino acids.

The chain has TRBV7-7 and TRBJ2-1, with a possible D match to TRBD1 (6 bases). V dropped 5 bases and J dropped 7 bases, with 12 bases sitting between them. The CDR3 sequence is 13 residues long. The germline V gene encodes CDR1 SSHAT and CDR2 FNYEAQ (reference sequence). The CDR3 sequence: CASSQDRSNEQFF. The CDR3 DNA reads TGTGCCAGCAGCCAGGACAGAAGTAATGAGCAGTTCTTC.

A note on this clone: The sample carries other DNA sequences with the same CDR3. This chain uses TRBV2 with TRBJ2-1; 8 bases map to TRBD2. CDR1 SNHLY and CDR2 FYNNEI come from the germline V gene. The CDR3 sequence is 12 residues long. Losses at the gene ends were 5 bases for V and 10 bases for J; bases not matched to a gene: 4. The CDR3 nucleotides read TGTGCCAGCAGTCTGATAGCGGGGGAGCAGTTCTTC. Translated, it gives CASSLIAGEQFF.

This clone was recorded only once. The chain carries TRBV6-1 and TRBJ2-7; D call uncertain. The CDR3 contains 15 residues. V dropped 0 bases and J dropped 0 bases, with 9 bases sitting between them. CDR1 and CDR2 (germline): MNHNS, SASEGT. CDR3 sequence: CASSEASASSYEQYF. CDR3 DNA sequence: TGTGCCAGCAGTGAAGCGTCGGCTAGCTCCTACGAGCAGTACTTC.

The chain recombines TRBV7-8 with TRBJ1-5; TRBD1 agrees at 8 bases. From germline, CDR1 is SGHVS and CDR2 FQNEAQ. J was trimmed by 5 bases and V by 2 bases; bases with no gene match: 11. The length of the CDR3 is 17 residues. CDR3 sequence reads: CASSLFPSGQGYQPQHF. The CDR3 DNA sequence: TGTGCCAGCAGCTTATTTCCCTCAGGACAGGGATATCAGCCCCAGCATTTT. Full variable domain (remainder filled in from reference TRBV7-8 and TRBJ1-5): GAGVSQSPRYKVAKRGQDVALRCDPISGHVSLFWYQQALGQGPEFLTYFQNEAQLDKSGLPSDRFFAERPEGSVSTLKIQRTQQEDSAVYLCASSLFPSGQGYQPQHFGDGTRLSIL.

The rearrangement links TRBV6-5 to TRBJ1-1; a weak D match, TRBD1 (5 bases). CDR1 is MNHEY, CDR2 SVGAGI, per germline. The CDR3 contains 14 residues. V was cut by 8 bases and J by 3 bases, with 16 bases left in between. The CDR3: CASGPWVGDTEAFF. The CDR3 DNA is TGTGCCAGCGGCCCGTGGGTAGGGGACACTGAAGCTTTCTTT.

The sample holds one count of this clone. The genes are TRBV18 and TRBJ1-2; D not resolved. Trimming stripped 2 bases from V and 7 bases from J, with 17 bases between. CDR1 is KGHSH, CDR2 LQKENI, per germline. The CDR3 runs to 15 residues. The chain's CDR3 is CASSPNRQTAGGYTF. The CDR3 coding sequence is TGTGCCAGCTCACCAAATAGACAAACCGCGGGTGGCTACACCTTC.

V and J are TRBV3-1 (or the pseudogene TRBV3-2) and TRBJ2-7; D gene ambiguous. V was trimmed by 4 bases and J by 4 bases, leaving 8 bases between them. CDR1 is LGHDT and CDR2 is YNNKEL in the germline V gene (reference sequence). The CDR3 contains 12 residues. DNA of the CDR3: TGTGCCAGCAGCCCCCGACATTACGAGCAGTACTTC. It translates to CASSPRHYEQYF.

This chain joins TRBV4-1 and TRBJ2-3; D unclear. Germline V CDR1 and CDR2: MGHRA, YSYEKL. Trimming removed 1 base from V and 11 bases from J, with 16 bases in between. This CDR3 is 14 amino acids long. CDR3 sequence: CASSQVAGGSRQYF. The CDR3 region has the DNA TGCGCCAGCAGCCAAGTGGCAGGCGGCAGCAGGCAGTATTTT.

The chain couples TRBV9 to TRBJ1-6; the D is unclear. The CDR3 covers 15 residues. Looked up from germline, CDR1 is SGDLS and CDR2 is YYNGEE. Trimming pared 0 bases from V and 10 bases from J, leaving 14 bases between. CDR3 nucleotides: TGTGCCAGCAGCGTAGATGCTTTCGGGGAATCACCCCTCCACTTT. As protein: CASSVDAFGESPLHF.

The chain is built from TRBV19 and TRBJ1-2; D remains ambiguous. CDR3 length: 18 amino acids. Looked up from germline, CDR1 is LNHDA and CDR2 is SQIVND (reference sequence). V gave up 7 bases and J gave up 0 bases, with 24 bases separating them. CDR3 nucleotide sequence: TGTGCCAGTAATCCTACGGGCCGAATGGAGGACTCTAACTATGGCTACACCTTC. This translates into CASNPTGRMEDSNYGYTF. Looking up the rest from reference TRBV19 and TRBJ1-2 gives the full variable domain: DGGITQSPKYLFRKEGQNVTLSCEQNLNHDAMYWYRQDPGQGLRLIYYSQIVNDFQKGDIAEGYSVSREKKESFPLTVTSAQKNPTAFYLCASNPTGRMEDSNYGYTFGSGTRLTVV.

V is TRBV10-3 and J is TRBJ1-2; a possible D gene is TRBD1 (6 bases). The V end was cut by 6 bases, the J end by 6 bases, with 23 bases between. This CDR3 spans 16 amino acids. Germline lookup yields CDR1 ENHRY and CDR2 SYGVKD. This chain's CDR3 is CAISTTEQGGSHGYTF. The CDR3 DNA reads TGTGCCATCAGCACAACGGAACAGGGTGGAAGCCATGGCTACACCTTC.

The CDR3 region is CASSPTANYGYTF. The CDR3 DNA is TGTGCCAGCTCTCCGACAGCTAACTATGGCTACACCTTC. The chain links TRBV18 to TRBJ1-2; D is possibly TRBD1 (5 bases). This CDR3 spans 13 amino acids. V lost 6 bases and J lost 0, with 8 bases in between. Germline-derived CDR1 and CDR2 are KGHSH and LQKENI.

The J gene is TRBJ1-2, the V gene TRBV4-2, with 7 bases that match TRBD1. Looked up from germline, CDR1 is LGHNA and CDR2 is YNFKEQ. V dropped 2 bases and J dropped 8; count of bases not matched to a gene: 17. The CDR3 runs to 17 residues. The CDR3 DNA reads TGTGCCAGCAGCCAATCCCCCGGGACAGATATGGGTGAGGGCTACACCTTC. It encodes CASSQSPGTDMGEGYTF.

The chain links TRBV6-2 or TRBV6-3 to TRBJ2-1; D is possibly TRBD1 (7 bases). Trimming removed 2 bases from V and 13 bases from J, with 15 bases in between. The CDR3 sequence is 13 residues long. Germline-derived CDR1 and CDR2 are MNHEY and SVGEGT. This CDR3 is CASSYRQGGAQFF. CDR3 nucleotide sequence: TGTGCCAGCAGTTACCGACAGGGCGGGGCACAGTTCTTC.

This clone appeared a few times. V and J are TRBV19 and TRBJ2-7, with TRBD2 identical over 14 bases. Per the germline V gene, CDR1 is LNHDA and CDR2 is SQIVND (reference sequence). CDR3 length equals 14 residues. V lost 9 bases and J lost 2; bases outside the gene matches: 3. The CDR3 bases are TGTGCCAGCGCGACTAGCGGGGGGGCCTACGAGCAGTACTTC. Amino acid sequence: CASATSGGAYEQYF.

The rearrangement uses TRBV7-9 and TRBJ2-1, with 9 bases lining up with TRBD2. CDR1 is SEHNR and CDR2 is FQNEAQ in the germline V gene (reference sequence). The CDR3 runs 15 residues. V gave up 2 bases and J gave up 1 base; unmatched junction bases: 0. CDR3 bases: TGTGCCAGCAGCTTACTAGCGGGGTCCTACAATGAGCAGTTCTTC. Amino acids: CASSLLAGSYNEQFF. Filled out from reference TRBV7-9 and TRBJ2-1, the complete variable domain reads DTGVSQNPRHKITKRGQNVTFRCDPISEHNRLYWYRQTLGQGPEFLTYFQNEAQLEKSRLLSDRFSAERPKGSFSTLEIQRTEQGDSAMYLCASSLLAGSYNEQFFGPGTRLTVL.

The chain couples TRBV27 to TRBJ2-1; 8 nucleotides align to TRBD1. Germline V gives CDR1 MNHEY, CDR2 SMNVEV (reference sequence). The CDR3 has 12 residues. V shed 5 bases and J 14 bases; nucleotides not matched to a gene: 8. The CDR3 DNA is TGTGCCAGCAGTCCCAGACAGGGGCTGGAGTTCTTC. Protein product: CASSPRQGLEFF.

This clone was detected only once. The chain has TRBV18 and TRBJ2-1; D unclear. CDR1 KGHSH and CDR2 LQKENI come from the germline V gene. The V and J ends lost 4 bases and 8 bases respectively, with 18 bases between them. The CDR3 totals 15 residues. The CDR3 loop is CASSRNPGRGDEQFF. The CDR3 DNA is TGTGCCAGCTCACGTAATCCGGGCCGCGGAGATGAGCAGTTCTTC.

This chain joins TRBV30 and TRBJ2-1, with 12 positions matching TRBD2. The ends lost 4 bases at V and 4 bases at J; junction bases unmatched: 5. This CDR3 comprises 15 residues. Germline-derived CDR1 and CDR2 are GTSNPN and SVGIG (reference sequence). CDR3 in DNA: TGTGCCTGGAAAGGCCTAGCGGGAGGGTACAATGAGCAGTTCTTC. This translates into CAWKGLAGGYNEQFF. Full variable domain (outside the CDR3, taken from reference TRBV30 and TRBJ2-1): SQTIHQWPATLVQPVGSPLSLECTVEGTSNPNLYWYRQAAGRGLQLLFYSVGIGQISSEVPQNLSASRPQDRQFILSSKKLLLSDSGFYLCAWKGLAGGYNEQFFGPGTRLTVL.

This clone has just one count. V gene TRBV6-5 combines with J gene TRBJ1-1; unclear D gene. Trimming stripped 2 bases from V and 0 bases from J, with 4 bases between. The CDR3 extends over 13 amino acids. Per germline, CDR1 MNHEY and CDR2 SVGAGI. The CDR3 protein is CASSYTLNTEAFF. Here the CDR3 DNA reads TGTGCCAGCAGTTACACATTGAACACTGAAGCTTTCTTT.

For the CDR3, the DNA is TGTGCCAGCAGCCAAGACGTTCGGAGCTCCTACAATGAGCAGTTCTTC. Translating it yields CASSQDVRSSYNEQFF. The chain employs TRBV3-1 (or the pseudogene TRBV3-2) and TRBJ2-1, with D hard to call. This CDR3 contains 16 residues. Germline loops: CDR1 LGHDT, CDR2 YNNKEL (reference sequence). V lost 0 bases to trimming and J lost 0 bases, with 9 bases between them.